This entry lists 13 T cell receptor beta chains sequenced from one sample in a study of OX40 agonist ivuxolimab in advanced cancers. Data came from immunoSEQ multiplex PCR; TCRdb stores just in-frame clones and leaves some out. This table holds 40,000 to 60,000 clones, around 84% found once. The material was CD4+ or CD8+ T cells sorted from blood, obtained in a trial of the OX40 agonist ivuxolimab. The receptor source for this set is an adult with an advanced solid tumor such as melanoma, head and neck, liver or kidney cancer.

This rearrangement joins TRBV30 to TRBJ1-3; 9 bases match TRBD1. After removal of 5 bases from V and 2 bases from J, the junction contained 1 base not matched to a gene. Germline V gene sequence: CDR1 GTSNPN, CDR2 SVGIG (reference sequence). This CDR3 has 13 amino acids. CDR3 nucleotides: TGTGCCTGGGACAGGGGGACTGGAAACACCATATATTTT. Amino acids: CAWDRGTGNTIYF.

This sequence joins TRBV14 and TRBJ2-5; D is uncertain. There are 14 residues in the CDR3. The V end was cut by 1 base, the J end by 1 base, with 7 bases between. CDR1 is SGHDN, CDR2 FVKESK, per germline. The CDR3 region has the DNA TGTGCCAGCAGCCAAGTTACACTCCAAGAGACCCAGTACTTC. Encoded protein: CASSQVTLQETQYF.

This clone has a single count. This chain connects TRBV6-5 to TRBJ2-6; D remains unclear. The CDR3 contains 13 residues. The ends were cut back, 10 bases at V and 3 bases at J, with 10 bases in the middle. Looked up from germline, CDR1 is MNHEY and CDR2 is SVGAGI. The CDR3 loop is CATQARGANVLTF. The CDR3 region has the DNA TGTGCCACCCAGGCTCGTGGGGCCAACGTCCTGACTTTC.

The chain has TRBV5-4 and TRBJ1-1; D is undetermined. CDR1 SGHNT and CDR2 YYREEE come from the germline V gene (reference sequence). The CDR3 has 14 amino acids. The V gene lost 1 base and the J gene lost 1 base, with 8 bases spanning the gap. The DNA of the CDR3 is TGTGCCAGCAGCTTGAAACAGCCGAACACTGAAGCTTTCTTT. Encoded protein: CASSLKQPNTEAFF.

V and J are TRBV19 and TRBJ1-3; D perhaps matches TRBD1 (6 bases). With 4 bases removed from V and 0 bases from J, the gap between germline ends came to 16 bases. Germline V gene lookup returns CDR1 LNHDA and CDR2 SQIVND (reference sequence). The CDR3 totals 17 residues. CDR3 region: CASSTPVRGRSGNTIYF. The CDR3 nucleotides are TGTGCCAGTAGTACTCCGGTCAGGGGCCGCTCTGGAAACACCATATATTTT.

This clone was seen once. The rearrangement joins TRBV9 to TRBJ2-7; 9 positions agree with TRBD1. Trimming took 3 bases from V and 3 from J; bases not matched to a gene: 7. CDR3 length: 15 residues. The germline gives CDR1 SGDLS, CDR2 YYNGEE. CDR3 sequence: CASSATGTGLYEQYF. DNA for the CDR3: TGTGCCAGCAGCGCGACCGGGACAGGGCTCTACGAGCAGTACTTC.

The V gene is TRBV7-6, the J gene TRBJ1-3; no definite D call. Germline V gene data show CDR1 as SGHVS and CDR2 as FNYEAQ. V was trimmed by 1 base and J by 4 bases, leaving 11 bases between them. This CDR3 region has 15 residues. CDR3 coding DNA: TGTGCCAGCAGCTTAGATACTTGGGAAGGAAACACCATATATTTT. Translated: CASSLDTWEGNTIYF.

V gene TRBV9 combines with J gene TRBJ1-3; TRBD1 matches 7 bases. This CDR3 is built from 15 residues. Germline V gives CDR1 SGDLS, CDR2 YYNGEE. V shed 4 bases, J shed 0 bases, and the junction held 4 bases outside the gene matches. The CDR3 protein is CASSSQGTSGNTIYF. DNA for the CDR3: TGTGCCAGCAGCTCACAGGGGACCTCTGGAAACACCATATATTTT. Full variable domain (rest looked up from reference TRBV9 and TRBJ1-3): DSGVTQTPKHLITATGQRVTLRCSPRSGDLSVYWYQQSLDQGLQFLIQYYNGEERAKGNILERFSAQQFPDLHSELNLSSLELGDSALYFCASSSQGTSGNTIYFGEGSWLTVV.

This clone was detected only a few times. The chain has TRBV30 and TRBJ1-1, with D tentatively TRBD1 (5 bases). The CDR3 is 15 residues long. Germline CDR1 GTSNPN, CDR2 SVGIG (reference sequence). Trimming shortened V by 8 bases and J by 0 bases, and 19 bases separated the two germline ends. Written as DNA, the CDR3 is TGTGCCCTAACCACGGTACAGGACTTGAACACTGAAGCTTTCTTT. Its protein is CALTTVQDLNTEAFF.

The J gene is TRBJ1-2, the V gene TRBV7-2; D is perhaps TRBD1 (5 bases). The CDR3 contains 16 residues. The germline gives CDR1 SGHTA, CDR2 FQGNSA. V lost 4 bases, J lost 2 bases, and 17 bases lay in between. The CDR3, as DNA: TGTGCCAGCAGCTCCACTAGAGGAGGGGACAACTATGGCTACACCTTC. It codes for CASSSTRGGDNYGYTF.

DNA of the CDR3: TGCGCCAGCAGCCAAGGGGAGGCCGAGGGGTTGGAGACCCAGTACTTC. Its translation is CASSQGEAEGLETQYF. The J gene is TRBJ2-5, the V gene TRBV4-3; D is perhaps TRBD2 (6 bases). Germline values: CDR1 LGHNA, CDR2 YSLEER. There are 16 residues in the CDR3. V lost 1 base and J lost 5, with 17 bases in between.

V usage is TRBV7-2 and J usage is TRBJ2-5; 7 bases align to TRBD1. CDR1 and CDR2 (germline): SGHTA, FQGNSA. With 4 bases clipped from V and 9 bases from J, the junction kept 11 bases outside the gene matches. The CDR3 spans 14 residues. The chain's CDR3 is CASSSGKGAGAQYF. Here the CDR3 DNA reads TGTGCCAGCAGCTCCGGCAAGGGGGCCGGGGCCCAGTACTTC.

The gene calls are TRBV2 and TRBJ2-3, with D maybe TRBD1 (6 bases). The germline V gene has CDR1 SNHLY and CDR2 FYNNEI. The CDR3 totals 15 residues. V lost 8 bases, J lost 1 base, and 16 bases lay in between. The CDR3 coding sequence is TGTGCCAGCCTCGGACTGGCAGGGGGCACAGATACGCAGTATTTT. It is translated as CASLGLAGGTDTQYF.